The following is a T cell receptor (beta chain) sequence with its context. Original analysis: Reference gene primer amplification yielded estimated nucleated cell counts. Clones were read by immunoSEQ multiplex PCR, and TCRdb kept only the in-frame ones, dropping some. From that table come the V and J calls and clone size; the DNA was used to work out D and trimming. The repertoire includes about 150,000 clones, over 75% of them detected once, and around 0.63% sits in the top ten. This CDR3 contains 14 residues. Trimming shortened V by 3 bases and J by 2 bases, and 9 bases separated the two germline ends. Germline CDR1 and CDR2: SGHTA and FQGTGA. The data originate from a study of blood T cell repertoires in COVID-19. On the study more broadly: There were acute and convalescent COVID-19 samples, and they came from the United States, Italy and Spain. T cells, B-cell-depleted T cells, or PBMCs provided the cDNA or gDNA that served as material.

Followed longitudinally, the Seattle patients had been enrolled during active infection. Sequencing was performed on peripheral blood. The chain is built from TRBV7-3 and TRBJ2-3, with a tentative D call TRBD2 (5 bases). The source of this sequence is a man in his 60s with COVID-19, enrolled during active disease. The CDR3 loop reads CASSLGSVTDTQYF. CDR3 bases: TGTGCCAGCAGCTTGGGTAGCGTCACAGATACGCAGTATTTT.